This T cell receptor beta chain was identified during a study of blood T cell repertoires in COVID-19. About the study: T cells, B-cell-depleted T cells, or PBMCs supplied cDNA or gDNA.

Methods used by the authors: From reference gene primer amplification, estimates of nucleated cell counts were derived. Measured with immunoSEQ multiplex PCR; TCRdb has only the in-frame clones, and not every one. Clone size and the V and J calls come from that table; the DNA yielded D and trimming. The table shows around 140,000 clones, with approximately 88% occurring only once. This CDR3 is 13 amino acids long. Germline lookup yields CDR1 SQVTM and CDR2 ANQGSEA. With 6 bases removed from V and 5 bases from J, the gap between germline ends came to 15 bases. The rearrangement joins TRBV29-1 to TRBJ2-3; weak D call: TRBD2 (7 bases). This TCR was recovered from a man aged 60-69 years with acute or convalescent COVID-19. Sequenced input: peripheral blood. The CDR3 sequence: CSVNRGAGDTQYF. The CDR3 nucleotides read TGCAGCGTCAACCGGGGGGCCGGAGATACGCAGTATTTT.